This TCR beta chain is drawn from a study of T cell responses to AZD1222 COVID-19 vaccine. Study-level points and caveats: Baseline seropositivity occurred in only a handful of AZD1222 recipients. Spike-specific TCRs gained breadth and depth after people received two AZD1222 doses. Repertoires were obtained solely post-peak T cell response. Donors were mostly white British, more females; clonal diversity possibly underestimated.

Points on this clone: Its antigen is unknown.

The CDR3 consists of 16 residues. Trimming took 0 bases from V and 5 from J; bases not matched to a gene: 8. In germline, CDR1 is LGHNT, CDR2 FRNRAP. Clones were read by immunoSEQ multiplex PCR, and TCRdb kept only the in-frame ones, dropping some. The data hold 150,000 to 190,000 clones, with 75% to 90% observed a single time. V gene TRBV12-5 combines with J gene TRBJ2-5; TRBD2 agrees at 8 bases. This receptor was identified in an adult who had recovered from COVID-19. The source was peripheral blood, collected after recovery from COVID-19. The CDR3 spells CASGLVSGAGVETQYF. The CDR3, as DNA: TGTGCTAGTGGTTTGGTCAGTGGAGCGGGGGTCGAGACCCAGTACTTC.